The next 25 T cell receptor beta chains were all read from a single sample in a study of shared clonotypes between healthy human individuals. Method: immunoSEQ multiplex PCR; TCRdb's copy keeps in-frame clones and lacks some. Here the sample spans about 1.1 million clones, 70% to 80% being singletons. Input material: memory CD4+ T cells from PBMCs. Subset of the sample: CD45RA-negative fraction. Source of these receptors: a man between 18 and 29 years old in good health. Some clones in this sample may be carry-over from other donors' samples.

This clone occurred a few times. The chain uses TRBV5-6 and TRBJ2-5, with 7 bases aligning to TRBD1. The CDR3 is 15 amino acids. Germline loops: CDR1 SGHDT, CDR2 YYEEEE. With 3 bases clipped from V and 2 bases from J, the junction kept 7 bases outside the gene matches. The CDR3 bases are TGTGCCAGCAGCTACAAAGTGACAGGGCAAGAGACCCAGTACTTC. Translation: CASSYKVTGQETQYF. The full variable domain, completed using reference TRBV5-6 and TRBJ2-5, is DAGVTQSPTHLIKTRGQQVTLRCSPKSGHDTVSWYQQALGQGPQFIFQYYEEEERQRGNFPDRFSGHQFPNYSSELNVNALLLGDSALYLCASSYKVTGQETQYFGPGTRLLVL.

This clone was counted a few times. CDR3 coding DNA: TGCGCCAGCAGCCCCCTGACAGGGACCCCTGAAGCTTTCTTT. Its protein product is CASSPLTGTPEAFF. V usage is TRBV5-1 and J usage is TRBJ1-1; 7 bases fit TRBD1. V lost 4 bases and J lost 6; bases outside the gene matches: 9. Germline V gene data show CDR1 as SGHRS and CDR2 as YFSETQ. The CDR3 runs to 14 residues.

This clone is a singleton in its sample. V gene TRBV6-5 combines with J gene TRBJ1-5; TRBD1 matches 10 bases. The CDR3 runs 15 residues. J gave up 0 bases and V 7 bases, and 3 bases lay outside the gene matches. The germline V gene encodes CDR1 MNHEY and CDR2 SVGAGI. The CDR3 region is CASKGQGDSNQPQHF. CDR3 bases: TGTGCCAGCAAAGGACAGGGGGATAGCAATCAGCCCCAGCATTTT.

The gene calls are TRBV5-4 and TRBJ2-2, with TRBD1 identical over 7 bases. This CDR3 spans 15 amino acids. Germline trimming cut 8 bases from V and 5 bases from J; bases unmatched to any gene: 12. Germline-derived CDR1 and CDR2 are SGHNT and YYREEE (reference sequence). For the CDR3, the DNA is TGTGCCAGTCCCCAATCGACAGGGCGAACCGGGGAGCTGTTTTTT. Its protein is CASPQSTGRTGELFF. The variable domain in full, completed from reference TRBV5-4 and TRBJ2-2, reads ETGVTQSPTHLIKTRGQQVTLRCSSQSGHNTVSWYQQALGQGPQFIFQYYREEENGRGNFPPRFSGLQFPNYSSELNVNALELDDSALYLCASPQSTGRTGELFFGEGSRLTVL.

Concerning this clone itself: Additional DNA sequences in this sample encode the identical CDR3. This CDR3 is CASSLASGRASEQYF. Written as DNA, the CDR3 is TGCGCCAGCAGCTTGGCATCGGGGAGGGCGTCCGAGCAGTACTTC. The chain joins TRBV5-1 to TRBJ2-7; 7 nucleotides match TRBD2. The germline gives CDR1 SGHRS, CDR2 YFSETQ. J gave up 6 bases and V 0 bases, and 9 bases lay outside the gene matches. This CDR3 comprises 15 residues.

V and J are TRBV5-1 and TRBJ1-2; D unresolved. V dropped 5 bases and J dropped 4 bases, with 6 bases sitting between them. This CDR3 is 11 amino acids long. Germline V gene sequence: CDR1 SGHRS, CDR2 YFSETQ. CDR3 sequence (DNA): TGCGCCAGCAGGGCAGCCTATGGCTACACCTTC. Its protein is CASRAAYGYTF. Combining the CDR3 with reference TRBV5-1 and TRBJ1-2 gives the whole variable domain KAGVTQTPRYLIKTRGQQVTLSCSPISGHRSVSWYQQTPGQGLQFLFEYFSETQRNKGNFPGRFSGRQFSNSRSEMNVSTLELGDSALYLCASRAAYGYTFGSGTRLTVV.

The chain recombines TRBV6-5 with TRBJ1-1, with D possibly matching TRBD1 (5 bases). CDR1 and CDR2 (germline): MNHEY, SVGAGI. This CDR3 has 12 amino acids. Trimming stripped 8 bases from V and 4 bases from J, with 11 bases between. In DNA form, the CDR3 reads TGTGCCAGCGGTCGGGGCGGCACTGAAGCTTTCTTT. Its protein product is CASGRGGTEAFF.

This clone was seen a handful of times. The gene calls are TRBV6-1 and TRBJ1-4, with D perhaps matching TRBD1 (6 bases). The CDR3 is made up of 15 amino acids. Looked up from germline, CDR1 is MNHNS and CDR2 is SASEGT. Trimming left V 5 bases short and J 0 bases short, with 10 bases between. This chain's CDR3 is CASSPRQATNEKLFF. The DNA of the CDR3 is TGTGCCAGCAGTCCCCGACAGGCAACTAATGAAAAACTGTTTTTT.

The chain combines TRBV28 with TRBJ2-1; D gene unclear. The V and J ends lost 6 bases and 1 base respectively, with 16 bases between them. Germline loops: CDR1 MDHEN, CDR2 SYDVKM. This CDR3 has 16 residues. CDR3 sequence (DNA): TGTGCCAGCAGCCCCGTCGGGCGGAAATCCTACAATGAGCAGTTCTTC. Translating gives CASSPVGRKSYNEQFF. The full variable domain, in which reference TRBV28 and TRBJ2-1 provide the parts outside the CDR3, is DVKVTQSSRYLVKRTGEKVFLECVQDMDHENMFWYRQDPGLGLRLIYFSYDVKMKEKGDIPEGYSVSREKKERFSLILESASTNQTSMYLCASSPVGRKSYNEQFFGPGTRLTVL.

The rearrangement joins TRBV28 to TRBJ2-1; D ambiguous. Per germline, CDR1 MDHEN and CDR2 SYDVKM. There are 11 residues in the CDR3. Deletions cut 3 bases from V and 10 bases from J, with 7 bases between. CDR3 region: CASSFLAEQFF. The CDR3 DNA is TGTGCCAGCAGTTTCCTTGCCGAGCAGTTCTTC.

This clone was seen a single time. This chain links TRBV2 with TRBJ2-7, with D tentatively TRBD2 (5 bases). CDR1 and CDR2 from the germline V gene are SNHLY and FYNNEI. Trimming removed 4 bases at V and 3 bases at J, with 13 bases between. The CDR3 is 14 residues long. CDR3 sequence (DNA): TGTGCCAGCAGTGCCAGACGGGATCTCTACGAGCAGTACTTC. Amino acid sequence: CASSARRDLYEQYF.

The chain's CDR3 is CASSERTSGRETQYF. CDR3 coding DNA: TGTGCCAGCAGCGAACGGACTAGCGGGAGAGAGACCCAGTACTTC. The rearrangement uses TRBV5-4 and TRBJ2-5, with 13 bases identical to TRBD2. Germline values: CDR1 SGHNT, CDR2 YYREEE (reference sequence). This CDR3 is 15 amino acids long. V lost 4 bases to trimming and J lost 4 bases; unmatched junction nucleotides: 4.

The chain carries TRBV2 and TRBJ1-2; D might be TRBD1 (5 bases). CDR3 length: 14 amino acids. Trimming shortened V by 11 bases and J by 2 bases, and 18 bases separated the two germline ends. Germline values: CDR1 SNHLY, CDR2 FYNNEI. CDR3: CAASIDRVNYGYTF. CDR3 in DNA: TGTGCCGCTAGCATCGACAGAGTCAACTATGGCTACACCTTC.

The sample holds a few counts of this clone. The rearrangement joins TRBV11-2 to TRBJ1-1, with D tentatively TRBD1 (5 bases). This CDR3 has 12 amino acids. From germline, CDR1 is SGHAT and CDR2 FQNNGV. V lost 3 bases to trimming and J lost 10 bases, with 12 bases between them. This chain's CDR3 is CASSLVTGRAFF. The CDR3 DNA is TGTGCCAGCAGCTTGGTAACGGGACGAGCTTTCTTT.

The gene calls are TRBV29-1 and TRBJ1-2; 8 nucleotides agree with TRBD1. The CDR3 runs to 13 residues. Germline V gives CDR1 SQVTM, CDR2 ANQGSEA. J was trimmed by 7 bases and V by 0 bases; bases with no gene match: 4. The CDR3: CSVEDRGQGGYTF. As DNA, the CDR3 is TGCAGCGTTGAAGATCGAGGACAGGGTGGCTACACCTTC. The variable domain in full, completed from reference TRBV29-1 and TRBJ1-2, reads SAVISQKPSRDICQRGTSLTIQCQVDSQVTMMFWYRQQPGQSLTLIATANQGSEATYESGFVIDKFPISRPNLTFSTLTVSNMSPEDSSIYLCSVEDRGQGGYTFGSGTRLTVV.

In regard to this clone: Additional DNA sequences in this sample encode the identical CDR3. The chain couples TRBV2 to TRBJ2-7; TRBD1 might be the D (6 bases). V gave up 6 bases and J gave up 0 bases, with 12 bases separating them. CDR1 is SNHLY and CDR2 is FYNNEI in the germline V gene. This CDR3 contains 14 residues. Written as DNA, the CDR3 is TGTGCCAGCAGCTCCTCAGGGGTCTCCTACGAGCAGTACTTC. Its translation: CASSSSGVSYEQYF.

The V call is TRBV27, the J call TRBJ2-1; D could derive from TRBD1 or TRBD2 (5 bases each). This CDR3 is 15 amino acids long. Trimming shortened V by 6 bases and J by 10 bases, and 22 bases separated the two germline ends. The germline V gene has CDR1 MNHEY and CDR2 SMNVEV (reference sequence). The CDR3 sequence is CASSSVRDLLLEQFF. The CDR3 bases are TGTGCCAGCAGCTCGGTCCGGGACCTCCTTTTGGAGCAGTTCTTC.

The sample holds a few counts of this clone. V gene TRBV2 combines with J gene TRBJ2-7; D is possibly TRBD2 (6 bases). The V end lost 2 bases, the J end lost 1 base, and 9 bases lay between the germline ends. The CDR3 covers 14 residues. The germline V gene has CDR1 SNHLY and CDR2 FYNNEI. The DNA of the CDR3 is TGTGCCAGCAGTGAAAGGGCGGGATCCTACGAGCAGTACTTC. Translation gives CASSERAGSYEQYF.

Comment on this clone: At one end the junction does not follow the germline gene, possibly because of a read error. At the DNA level, this CDR3 is encoded by other sequences in the same sample as well. The chain has TRBV28 and TRBJ2-7, with 9 bases fitting TRBD1. This CDR3 region has 14 residues. Germline V gene lookup returns CDR1 MDHEN and CDR2 SYDVKM. CDR3 nucleotides: TGCGCCAGCAGTGCCGGGACAGGGCGACCCGAGCAGTACTTC. Translation: CASSAGTGRPEQYF.

V and J are TRBV18 and TRBJ2-1, with D hard to call. Per the germline V gene, CDR1 is KGHSH and CDR2 is LQKENI. The CDR3 sequence is 14 residues long. V was pared by 3 bases and J by 5 bases, with 11 bases between. CDR3 DNA sequence: TGTGCCAGCTCACCCCTCGACAACGACAATGAGCAGTTCTTC. Its translation: CASSPLDNDNEQFF.

The table lists this clone with a few counts. The J gene is TRBJ2-3, the V gene TRBV15; no firm D call. Between the trimmed V and J ends, which lost 3 bases and 0 bases, there was a span of 13 bases. The germline CDR1 and CDR2 sequences are LNHNV and YYDKDF (reference sequence). The CDR3 runs to 16 residues. The CDR3 loop is CATSSPGAASTDTQYF. In DNA form, the CDR3 reads TGTGCCACCAGCAGCCCAGGAGCAGCCAGCACAGATACGCAGTATTTT.

The J gene is TRBJ2-3, the V gene TRBV7-9; maybe TRBD2 (5 bases). The V end was cut by 3 bases, the J end by 2 bases, with 9 bases between. Germline values: CDR1 SEHNR, CDR2 FQNEAQ (reference sequence). The CDR3 is 14 amino acids. The CDR3 region has the DNA TGTGCCAGCAGCTTTCCCGGGAACACAGATACGCAGTATTTT. Translation: CASSFPGNTDTQYF.

CDR3: CASRQGDTQYF. The CDR3 DNA reads as TGTGCCAGCAGACAGGGAGATACGCAGTATTTT. V is TRBV25-1 and J is TRBJ2-3; D possibly corresponds to TRBD1 (6 bases). The ends were cut back, 6 bases at V and 5 bases at J, with 6 bases in the middle. CDR3 length: 11 residues. Germline V gene sequence: CDR1 MGHDK, CDR2 SYGVNS.

The rearrangement uses TRBV25-1 and TRBJ2-1, with D perhaps being TRBD1 or TRBD2 (5 bases each). Germline V CDR1 and CDR2: MGHDK, SYGVNS. This CDR3 is 16 amino acids long. Trimming took 2 bases from V and 2 from J, leaving 13 bases between them. Here the CDR3 reads CASSEVRVGAYNEQFF. DNA of the CDR3: TGTGCCAGCAGTGAAGTTCGGGTGGGGGCCTACAATGAGCAGTTCTTC.

This chain links TRBV28 with TRBJ2-7; the match to TRBD2 covers 14 bases. Germline trimming cut 5 bases from V and 2 bases from J; bases unmatched to any gene: 17. The CDR3 is 20 residues long. The germline CDR1 and CDR2 sequences are MDHEN and SYDVKM. DNA of the CDR3: TGTGCCAGCAGTCCCCGACCCGGGACTAGCGGGAGATCTGTGGCCTACGAGCAGTACTTC. Translating gives CASSPRPGTSGRSVAYEQYF.